This T cell receptor beta chain came from a study of blood T cells in healthy people across ages. This clonotype occurred once. A second PCR of roughly 6 to 12 cycles used a sample-barcoded 5' primer and a J-beta primer mix. TCRdb used MiXCR to reprocess the 5' RACE reads, holding one entry per CDR3 protein. The table shows about 1.6 million distinct CDR3 sequences, with roughly a third occurring only once. From germline, CDR1 is LNHNV and CDR2 YYDKDF (reference sequence). The CDR3 is 15 residues long. The germline V and J ends were trimmed by 4 bases and 7 bases, with 19 bases remaining between them.

Input material: blood. V and J are TRBV15 and TRBJ1-2, with a tentative D call TRBD1 (5 bases). The sequence came from a woman in her twenties or thirties in good health. The CDR3 here is CATSKNWGVGSGYTF. The CDR3 coding sequence is TGTGCCACCAGCAAAAACTGGGGGGTCGGGTCTGGCTACACCTTC. The full variable domain, its missing parts supplied by reference TRBV15 and TRBJ1-2, is DAMVIQNPRYQVTQFGKPVTLSCSQTLNHNVMYWYQQKSSQAPKLLFHYYDKDFNNEADTPDNFQSRRPNTSFCFLDIRSPGLGDTAMYLCATSKNWGVGSGYTFGSGTRLTVV.